The 26 T cell receptor beta chains reported below all come from one sample, sequenced in a study of blood T cell repertoires in COVID-19. Here immunoSEQ multiplex PCR was the method, and the copy in TCRdb shows in-frame clones only, minus some. The sample comprises about 270,000 clones, approximately 89% of which are singletons, and over 2% rests with the top ten. The specimen was peripheral blood. The receptor source for this set is a woman aged 45-60 years with acute or convalescent COVID-19.

The rearrangement joins TRBV3-1 (or the pseudogene TRBV3-2) to TRBJ2-6; D uncertain. Germline lookup yields CDR1 LGHDT and CDR2 YNNKEL (reference sequence). The CDR3 extends over 13 amino acids. V was pared by 4 bases and J by 6 bases, with 7 bases between. CDR3 in amino acids: CASSLREANVLTF. In DNA form, the CDR3 reads TGTGCCAGCAGCCTCCGAGAGGCCAACGTCCTGACTTTC.

This clone showed up just a few times. The V and J genes are TRBV7-2 and TRBJ1-2; D not certain. This CDR3 region has 13 residues. V lost 3 bases, J lost 10 bases, and 15 bases lay in between. The germline CDR1 and CDR2 sequences are SGHTA and FQGNSA. Here the CDR3 reads CASSFEPEADYTF. Written as DNA, the CDR3 is TGTGCCAGCAGCTTTGAGCCTGAGGCGGACTACACCTTC.

This clone appeared a single time. The J gene is TRBJ1-2, the V gene TRBV5-1, with a weak D call TRBD1 (5 bases). V was clipped by 5 bases and J by 2 bases, with 7 bases between them. Germline V gives CDR1 SGHRS, CDR2 YFSETQ. The CDR3 spans 12 residues. The CDR3 DNA follows: TGCGCCAGCAGGGACACCAACTATGGCTACACCTTC. This gives the protein CASRDTNYGYTF.

This clone was seen a single time. The rearrangement uses TRBV23-1 and TRBJ2-1, with a tentative D call TRBD1 (5 bases). TRBV23-1 is placed among ORFs of uncertain function. The CDR3 consists of 16 residues. Trimming took off 1 base at V and 8 bases at J, with 18 bases between the two ends. The CDR3 region is CASSQCSGPARDEQFF. CDR3 nucleotide sequence: TGCGCCAGCAGTCAATGTTCAGGGCCAGCTAGGGATGAGCAGTTCTTC.

The chain links TRBV9 to TRBJ2-7; 9 nucleotides agree with TRBD1. V shed 3 bases and J 5 bases; nucleotides not matched to a gene: 9. The CDR3 is made up of 15 amino acids. CDR1 and CDR2 (germline): SGDLS, YYNGEE. CDR3 protein: CASSAPGGQGHEQYF. The CDR3 DNA reads as TGTGCCAGCAGCGCCCCCGGGGGACAGGGCCACGAGCAGTACTTC.

The rearrangement links TRBV27 to TRBJ2-1, with TRBD1 identical over 7 bases. Germline V gene data show CDR1 as MNHEY and CDR2 as SMNVEV (reference sequence). Trimming cost V 2 bases and J 0 bases; bases outside gene matches: 4. This CDR3 is built from 16 residues. The CDR3 protein is CASSLEGDSSYNEQFF. The CDR3 nucleotides read TGTGCCAGCAGTTTAGAAGGGGACAGCTCCTACAATGAGCAGTTCTTC.

This chain connects TRBV27 to TRBJ2-3, with a weak D call TRBD1 (5 bases). Per germline, CDR1 MNHEY and CDR2 SMNVEV (reference sequence). Trimming shortened V by 6 bases and J by 0 bases, and 7 bases separated the two germline ends. CDR3 length equals 13 residues. This CDR3 is CASRQASTDTQYF. The CDR3 nucleotides are TGTGCCAGCAGACAGGCTAGCACAGATACGCAGTATTTT.

The CDR3 nucleotides are TGCGCCAGCAGCTCCGGGACAGGGGAAAACACTGAAGCTTTCTTT. The encoded protein is CASSSGTGENTEAFF. This chain uses TRBV5-1 with TRBJ1-1; 10 positions match TRBD1. CDR1 is SGHRS and CDR2 is YFSETQ in the germline V gene. The CDR3 covers 15 residues. With V trimmed by 3 bases and J by 2 bases, 4 bases remained unmatched.

This chain joins TRBV4-1 and TRBJ2-1; TRBD2 aligns across 9 bases. V lost 4 bases, J lost 4 bases, and 8 bases stayed unmatched. The CDR3 has 16 residues. Germline assignment: CDR1 MGHRA and CDR2 YSYEKL. The CDR3 nucleotides read TGCGCCAGCAGCCGGACTCTAGCGGGAAAGTACAATGAGCAGTTCTTC. Encoded protein: CASSRTLAGKYNEQFF.

This rearrangement joins TRBV7-9 to TRBJ1-4; possibly TRBD1 for D (6 bases). The germline gives CDR1 SEHNR, CDR2 FQNEAQ (reference sequence). This CDR3 is 16 amino acids long. Between the trimmed V and J ends, which lost 5 bases and 7 bases, there was a span of 20 bases. The CDR3 region is CASSPSGRGSSEKLFF. The DNA of the CDR3 is TGTGCCAGCAGCCCCTCAGGAAGGGGGTCAAGTGAAAAACTGTTTTTT.

This rearrangement joins TRBV28 to TRBJ1-1; 8 bases map to TRBD1. The CDR3 contains 16 residues. CDR1 and CDR2 (germline): MDHEN, SYDVKM. Trimming at V came to 3 bases and at J to 1 base, leaving 7 bases not matched to a gene. CDR3 in DNA: TGTGCCAGCAGTTTCAACTGGGACAGGCCGAACACTGAAGCTTTCTTT. It yields the protein CASSFNWDRPNTEAFF.

The V gene is TRBV5-8, the J gene TRBJ2-7; 7 bases match TRBD2. CDR3 length: 16 amino acids. The ends lost 0 bases at V and 0 bases at J; junction bases unmatched: 6. CDR1 SGHTS and CDR2 YDEGEE come from the germline V gene. The CDR3 is CASSLGSGRASYEQYF. CDR3 DNA: TGTGCCAGCAGCTTGGGAAGTGGGAGGGCCTCCTACGAGCAGTACTTC.

This clone was counted a single time. This sequence joins TRBV5-1 and TRBJ2-7, with 7 positions matching TRBD1. CDR3 length: 13 residues. After removal of 6 bases from V and 3 bases from J, the junction contained 6 bases not matched to a gene. CDR1 is SGHRS, CDR2 YFSETQ, per germline. The CDR3 is CASKRQGVYEQYF. DNA for the CDR3: TGCGCCAGCAAACGACAGGGCGTCTACGAGCAGTACTTC.

The chain links TRBV27 to TRBJ2-7, with 9 positions matching TRBD1. The trim removed 2 bases at V and 8 bases at J, leaving 7 bases unmatched. Germline V gives CDR1 MNHEY, CDR2 SMNVEV (reference sequence). The CDR3 contains 14 residues. CDR3 sequence reads: CASSLTGQGGKQYF. DNA for the CDR3: TGTGCCAGCAGTTTAACGGGACAGGGTGGAAAGCAGTACTTC.

V usage is TRBV10-2 and J usage is TRBJ2-1; TRBD2 matches at 14 bases. This CDR3 region has 15 residues. J lost 5 bases, V lost 7 bases, and 4 bases had no gene match. From germline, CDR1 is WSHSY and CDR2 SAAADI. The DNA for the CDR3 is TGCGCCAGCAACGGACTAGCGGGAGGCCACAATGAGCAGTTCTTC. It yields the protein CASNGLAGGHNEQFF.

Concerning this clone: Other DNA variants within this sample encode the same CDR3. Here the CDR3 reads CASSLGGGSYEQYF. CDR3 sequence (DNA): TGTGCCAGCAGCTTAGGGGGCGGCTCCTACGAGCAGTACTTC. The rearrangement links TRBV7-9 to TRBJ2-7; D may be TRBD1 (5 bases). V was clipped by 1 base and J by 0 bases, with 7 bases between them. CDR1 is SEHNR and CDR2 is FQNEAQ in the germline V gene (reference sequence). The length of the CDR3 is 14 residues.

This chain links TRBV9 with TRBJ2-4, with D possibly TRBD2 on 6 matching bases. The CDR3 runs 16 residues. The ends were cut back, 3 bases at V and 7 bases at J, with 20 bases in the middle. Germline CDR1 and CDR2: SGDLS and YYNGEE. CDR3 in amino acids: CASSASGTPYLNIQYF. DNA for the CDR3: TGTGCCAGCAGCGCATCCGGGACTCCTTACCTGAACATTCAGTACTTC.

The chain couples TRBV4-1 to TRBJ1-1, with D maybe TRBD1 (5 bases). The V gene's germline CDR1 is MGHRA and CDR2 YSYEKL. There are 16 residues in the CDR3. V was clipped by 0 bases and J by 0 bases, with 11 bases between them. For the CDR3, the DNA is TGCGCCAGCAGCCAAGATCATCCAGGGCTGAACACTGAAGCTTTCTTT. Translation: CASSQDHPGLNTEAFF.

V usage is TRBV4-2 and J usage is TRBJ1-1; 9 bases match TRBD1. The CDR3 runs 14 residues. Trimming cost V 4 bases and J 1 base; bases outside gene matches: 1. Germline V gives CDR1 LGHNA, CDR2 YNFKEQ. For the CDR3, the DNA is TGTGCCAGCAGCCCGACAGGGGGGAACACTGAAGCTTTCTTT. Translation: CASSPTGGNTEAFF.

This rearrangement joins TRBV27 to TRBJ2-7, with 9 bases aligning to TRBD2. The length of the CDR3 is 16 residues. CDR1 and CDR2 from the germline V gene are MNHEY and SMNVEV (reference sequence). The ends lost 2 bases at V and 2 bases at J; junction bases unmatched: 7. Here the CDR3 reads CASSLASGILAYEQYF. CDR3 in DNA: TGTGCCAGCAGTTTAGCTAGCGGGATATTAGCCTACGAGCAGTACTTC.

This chain uses TRBV28 with TRBJ1-1; 7 bases fit TRBD1. CDR3 size: 12 residues. Germline lookup yields CDR1 MDHEN and CDR2 SYDVKM. V lost 4 bases to trimming and J lost 4 bases; unmatched junction nucleotides: 0. The CDR3 sequence is CASSYRGTEAFF. The CDR3 coding sequence is TGTGCCAGCAGTTACAGGGGCACTGAAGCTTTCTTT.

The CDR3 is CASSFQITTRSGSNQPQHF. The CDR3 DNA reads TGTGCCAGCAGCTTCCAAATAACCACACGTTCCGGGAGCAATCAGCCCCAGCATTTT. The chain is built from TRBV5-5 and TRBJ1-5; D unclear. Germline V gives CDR1 SGHKS, CDR2 YYEKEE (reference sequence). The CDR3 length is 19 residues. V shed 2 bases and J shed 1 base, with 22 bases lying between them.

This clone was detected once. V is TRBV14 and J is TRBJ1-2; D may be TRBD1 (6 bases). The CDR3 consists of 14 residues. Germline assignment: CDR1 SGHDN and CDR2 FVKESK. Trimming removed 4 bases at V and 8 bases at J, with 17 bases between. CDR3 sequence (DNA): TGTGCCAGCAGCCCCTGGCGGGGGCCGGAGGGCTACACCTTC. Its protein is CASSPWRGPEGYTF.

This clone appeared once. The rearrangement joins TRBV5-1 to TRBJ1-3; 7 nucleotides line up with TRBD1. Per the germline V gene, CDR1 is SGHRS and CDR2 is YFSETQ. This CDR3 has 15 amino acids. The V gene end was trimmed by 6 bases and the J gene end by 0 bases; junction bases not matched to a gene: 6. CDR3: CASKDRDHSGNTIYF. In nucleotides, the CDR3 is TGCGCCAGCAAAGACAGGGACCACTCTGGAAACACCATATATTTT.

The rearrangement links TRBV6-4 to TRBJ2-2; 7 bases agree with TRBD1. Per the germline V gene, CDR1 is MRHNA and CDR2 is SNTAGT. Trimming took 4 bases from V and 0 from J; bases not matched to a gene: 11. CDR3 length: 18 amino acids. The CDR3 is CASSGQGEVFPNTGELFF. The CDR3 bases are TGTGCCAGCAGTGGACAGGGCGAAGTCTTCCCGAACACCGGGGAGCTGTTTTTT.

J is TRBJ1-2 and V is TRBV29-1; 10 bases are shared with TRBD1. Germline loops: CDR1 SQVTM, CDR2 ANQGSEA. Germline trimming cut 7 bases from V and 2 bases from J; bases unmatched to any gene: 7. This CDR3 is 14 amino acids long. This CDR3 is CSAIKTGGNYGYTF. The CDR3 coding sequence is TGCAGCGCTATAAAGACAGGGGGCAACTATGGCTACACCTTC.